This T cell receptor beta chain derives from a study of T cell responses to AZD1222 COVID-19 vaccine. Broader study findings: As reported, nearly half of all spike-specific TCRs target variant regions that are unmutated. Distributed over spike, vaccine-associated CD4 TCRs predominated at 160-218 and 743-854.

Sequenced by immunoSEQ multiplex PCR; TCRdb stores in-frame clones only, minus some. The table has under 70,000 clones, 80% seen once. The CDR3 is 14 residues long. The V and J ends lost 3 bases and 3 bases respectively, with 11 bases between them. Germline CDR1 reads MNHEY; CDR2 reads SVGEGT. On this clone itself: Its target is not known.

V is TRBV6-2 or TRBV6-3 and J is TRBJ1-1; D is uncertain. The clonotype originates from an adult who received the AZD1222 COVID-19 vaccine. The material was peripheral blood, obtained 28 days after the second AZD1222 dose. The CDR3 DNA reads as TGTGCCAGCAGTTATCAGATTCGGGACACTGAAGCTTTCTTT. This codes for CASSYQIRDTEAFF.